This entry lists 21 T cell receptor beta chains sequenced from one sample in a study of blood T cell repertoires in COVID-19. Produced via immunoSEQ multiplex PCR; TCRdb's table is partial and in-frame only. The sample consists of 95,000 to 120,000 clones, 65% to 85% of them appearing once. The specimen was peripheral blood. The source of these receptors is a man aged 50 or older with acute or convalescent COVID-19.

This clone was seen more than once but under ten times. J is TRBJ1-5 and V is TRBV30, with TRBD1 matching 8 bases. This CDR3 has 14 amino acids. Per the germline V gene, CDR1 is GTSNPN and CDR2 is SVGIG (reference sequence). V trimming: 1 base; J trimming: 7 bases; junction bases outside the gene matches: 6. This CDR3 is CAWSGTGRTQPQHF. In DNA form, the CDR3 reads TGTGCCTGGAGTGGGACAGGGAGAACCCAGCCCCAGCATTTT.

This chain joins TRBV19 and TRBJ1-1; 12 nucleotides match TRBD1. This CDR3 is 15 amino acids long. The ends lost 5 bases at V and 5 bases at J; junction bases unmatched: 6. Germline V gene lookup returns CDR1 LNHDA and CDR2 SQIVND (reference sequence). This chain's CDR3 is CASSWDRGRNTEAFF. The DNA for the CDR3 is TGTGCCAGTAGTTGGGACAGGGGGCGTAATACTGAAGCTTTCTTT.

V and J are TRBV28 and TRBJ1-2; 8 bases map to TRBD1. CDR1 is MDHEN, CDR2 SYDVKM, per germline. The CDR3 runs to 14 residues. V shed 6 bases, J shed 6 bases, and the junction held 9 bases outside the gene matches. CDR3 sequence reads: CASRVTGEVDGYTF. CDR3 coding DNA: TGTGCCAGCAGGGTGACAGGGGAGGTGGATGGCTACACCTTC.

This clone showed up just once. V gene TRBV5-4 combines with J gene TRBJ1-1; possibly TRBD1 for D (5 bases). Germline V lookup: CDR1 SGHNT, CDR2 YYREEE (reference sequence). The length of the CDR3 is 14 residues. V was shortened by 0 bases and J by 4 bases, with 10 bases between the two germline ends. CDR3 protein: CASSLVGARTEAFF. The DNA of the CDR3 is TGTGCCAGCAGCTTGGTAGGGGCGCGCACTGAAGCTTTCTTT.

This sequence joins TRBV24-1 and TRBJ2-3, with 7 bases aligning to TRBD2. Germline assignment: CDR1 KGHDR and CDR2 SFDVKD. The CDR3 sequence is 14 residues long. V lost 8 bases to trimming and J lost 1 base; unmatched junction nucleotides: 5. DNA of the CDR3: TGTGCCACCATGGCTAGCGGACGCACAGATACGCAGTATTTT. Translating gives CATMASGRTDTQYF.

The genes are TRBV24-1 and TRBJ1-2, with D maybe TRBD1 (5 bases). CDR1 and CDR2 from the germline V gene are KGHDR and SFDVKD. The germline V and J ends were trimmed by 1 base and 8 bases, with 10 bases remaining between them. The CDR3 totals 13 residues. CDR3 nucleotides: TGTGCCACCAGTGATTTCTCAGGGATCGGCTACACCTTC. Its translation: CATSDFSGIGYTF.

This clone appeared a single time. The gene calls are TRBV15 and TRBJ2-3, with 11 nucleotides matching TRBD2. There are 18 residues in the CDR3. The germline V gene has CDR1 LNHNV and CDR2 YYDKDF (reference sequence). The V segment lost 0 bases and the J segment 2 bases; nucleotides outside the gene matches: 7. The chain's CDR3 is CATSRDETSGGVTDTQYF. The CDR3 DNA reads TGTGCCACCAGCAGAGATGAAACTAGCGGGGGAGTCACAGATACGCAGTATTTT.

The chain combines TRBV30 with TRBJ2-3, with 8 bases lining up with TRBD2. V lost 3 bases and J lost 4; bases outside the gene matches: 6. Germline CDR1 and CDR2: GTSNPN and SVGIG (reference sequence). This CDR3 is built from 14 residues. CDR3 residues: CAWRAGRGADTQYF. CDR3 nucleotide sequence: TGTGCCTGGAGAGCGGGGCGGGGGGCAGATACGCAGTATTTT.

A few counts support this clone. The chain joins TRBV6-6 to TRBJ1-6; D call uncertain. The CDR3 loop spans 14 amino acids. From germline, CDR1 is MNHNY and CDR2 SVGAGI (reference sequence). V was shortened by 2 bases and J by 10 bases, with 12 bases between the two germline ends. CDR3 residues: CASSYPESGSPLHF. The CDR3 coding sequence is TGTGCCAGCAGTTACCCAGAATCTGGCTCACCCCTCCACTTT.

The chain links TRBV6-5 to TRBJ1-6; D is perhaps TRBD1 (6 bases). V was cut by 2 bases and J by 7 bases, with 12 bases left in between. CDR1 is MNHEY, CDR2 SVGAGI, per germline. The CDR3 has 15 residues. CDR3 sequence (DNA): TGTGCCAGCAGTTACGACGCAGGGGCCAATTCACCCCTCCACTTT. Amino acid sequence: CASSYDAGANSPLHF.

Note on this clone: The same CDR3 is also encoded by other DNA sequences in this sample. The chain combines TRBV5-4 with TRBJ1-1; 8 nucleotides align to TRBD1. The germline V gene has CDR1 SGHNT and CDR2 YYREEE (reference sequence). The CDR3 covers 14 residues. The junction had 3 bases not matched to a gene; V was cut back by 4 bases and J by 1 base. In DNA form, the CDR3 reads TGTGCCAGCAGCCTAGACAGGGGGAACACTGAAGCTTTCTTT. Translating it yields CASSLDRGNTEAFF.

This clone was detected only a few times. The V and J genes are TRBV4-1 and TRBJ1-2; unclear D gene. From germline, CDR1 is MGHRA and CDR2 YSYEKL. The CDR3 has 15 amino acids. V was trimmed by 0 bases and J by 0 bases, leaving 8 bases between them. This CDR3 reads CASSQEDLANYGYTF. The CDR3 nucleotides are TGCGCCAGCAGCCAAGAAGACCTAGCTAACTATGGCTACACCTTC.

The chain is built from TRBV7-9 and TRBJ2-7, with TRBD1 matching over 9 bases. The V segment lost 5 bases and the J segment 2 bases; nucleotides outside the gene matches: 7. The CDR3 contains 15 residues. Looked up from germline, CDR1 is SEHNR and CDR2 is FQNEAQ (reference sequence). The CDR3 loop is CASSDNRDRAYEQYF. As DNA, the CDR3 is TGTGCCAGCAGCGACAACCGGGACAGGGCCTACGAGCAGTACTTC.

The J gene is TRBJ2-3, the V gene TRBV5-1; D ambiguous. V was pared by 4 bases and J by 4 bases, with 13 bases between. CDR1 SGHRS and CDR2 YFSETQ come from the germline V gene. The CDR3 is 14 residues long. CDR3 in amino acids: CASSPDTWADTQYF. DNA of the CDR3: TGCGCCAGCAGCCCAGACACCTGGGCAGATACGCAGTATTTT. The full variable domain, its missing parts supplied by reference TRBV5-1 and TRBJ2-3, is KAGVTQTPRYLIKTRGQQVTLSCSPISGHRSVSWYQQTPGQGLQFLFEYFSETQRNKGNFPGRFSGRQFSNSRSEMNVSTLELGDSALYLCASSPDTWADTQYFGPGTRLTVL.

V and J are TRBV19 and TRBJ1-4; TRBD1 might be the D (5 bases). Germline lookup yields CDR1 LNHDA and CDR2 SQIVND (reference sequence). The length of the CDR3 is 15 residues. Between the trimmed V and J ends, which lost 4 bases and 5 bases, there was a span of 14 bases. The CDR3 is CASSTQGSQNEKLFF. The CDR3 region has the DNA TGTGCCAGTAGTACCCAGGGTTCGCAAAATGAAAAACTGTTTTTT. Full variable domain (remainder filled in from reference TRBV19 and TRBJ1-4): DGGITQSPKYLFRKEGQNVTLSCEQNLNHDAMYWYRQDPGQGLRLIYYSQIVNDFQKGDIAEGYSVSREKKESFPLTVTSAQKNPTAFYLCASSTQGSQNEKLFFGSGTQLSVL.

The rearrangement joins TRBV18 to TRBJ1-4; D might be TRBD1 (5 bases). CDR1 and CDR2 (germline): KGHSH, LQKENI. V was clipped by 6 bases and J by 7 bases, with 18 bases between them. This CDR3 region has 15 residues. The CDR3 reads CASSPGTFGREKLFF. As DNA, the CDR3 is TGTGCCAGCTCGCCTGGGACTTTCGGGCGTGAAAAACTGTTTTTT.

The rearrangement uses TRBV10-3 and TRBJ2-5; 8 nucleotides line up with TRBD2. Looked up from germline, CDR1 is ENHRY and CDR2 is SYGVKD. V dropped 0 bases and J dropped 4; count of bases not matched to a gene: 13. The CDR3 runs to 18 residues. As DNA, the CDR3 is TGTGCCATCAGTGAGTCGGATCGGGGGGGCTTTGTGCGAGAGACCCAGTACTTC. Its protein product is CAISESDRGGFVRETQYF.

The chain joins TRBV5-1 to TRBJ1-1; 9 bases align to TRBD1. The CDR3 loop spans 14 amino acids. The trim removed 4 bases at V and 4 bases at J, leaving 5 bases unmatched. CDR1 is SGHRS, CDR2 YFSETQ, per germline. CDR3 nucleotides: TGCGCCAGCAGCACCCAGGACAGGGGCACTGAAGCTTTCTTT. Its translation: CASSTQDRGTEAFF.

CDR3 loop: CASSPGLGYGYTF. Written as DNA, the CDR3 is TGTGCCAGCAGTCCTGGCCTAGGCTATGGCTACACCTTC. J is TRBJ1-2 and V is TRBV12-3 or TRBV12-4; D remains unclear. This CDR3 is built from 13 residues. Between the trimmed V and J ends, which lost 5 bases and 4 bases, there was a span of 11 bases.

The CDR3, as DNA: TGTGCCAGCAGTCCGTCTTGGACTAGCGGTTCCACAGATACGCAGTATTTT. Translation gives CASSPSWTSGSTDTQYF. The chain is built from TRBV28 and TRBJ2-3; 10 positions agree with TRBD2. Germline V gene lookup returns CDR1 MDHEN and CDR2 SYDVKM. V lost 5 bases to trimming and J lost 2 bases; unmatched junction nucleotides: 10. The CDR3 is 17 amino acids.

CDR3 loop: CATSRDRPGQGAADTQYF. The CDR3 nucleotides are TGTGCCACCAGCAGAGATAGGCCCGGACAGGGGGCAGCGGATACGCAGTATTTT. The rearrangement uses TRBV15 and TRBJ2-3; the match to TRBD1 covers 11 bases. The ends lost 0 bases at V and 6 bases at J; junction bases unmatched: 11. CDR3 length: 18 amino acids. Germline loops: CDR1 LNHNV, CDR2 YYDKDF (reference sequence).